The 14 T cell receptor beta chains reported below all come from one sample, sequenced in a study of blood T cell repertoires in COVID-19. Generated by immunoSEQ multiplex PCR, the TCRdb table keeps only in-frame clones and is missing some. The data contain fewer than 500,000 clones, roughly 86% of them singletons. Sample: PBMCs or T cells enriched from blood (not recorded which). The receptor source for this set is a man aged 30-40 years who had recovered from COVID-19.

The sample holds one count of this clone. CDR3 sequence (DNA): TGTGCCAGCAGCTTAGTACTAAGACCTGAAGCTTTCTTT. Its translation is CASSLVLRPEAFF. V is TRBV7-2 and J is TRBJ1-1; D is ambiguous. CDR3 length: 13 residues. Trimming left V 1 base short and J 6 bases short, with 9 bases between. CDR1 is SGHTA, CDR2 FQGNSA, per germline.

The genes are TRBV4-2 and TRBJ1-2; 9 bases are a match to TRBD1. CDR3 length: 15 amino acids. The V gene end was trimmed by 3 bases and the J gene end by 3 bases; junction bases not matched to a gene: 5. Germline V gene sequence: CDR1 LGHNA, CDR2 YNFKEQ. CDR3 nucleotides: TGTGCCAGCAGCCACCGGGACAGGGATGACTATGGCTACACCTTC. Protein sequence: CASSHRDRDDYGYTF.

V gene TRBV6-5 combines with J gene TRBJ1-2; no clear D. V was pared by 0 bases and J by 6 bases, with 14 bases between. Germline V gene lookup returns CDR1 MNHEY and CDR2 SVGAGI. This CDR3 has 15 residues. DNA for the CDR3: TGTGCCAGCAGTTACTCTTCCCCCCAACTCGATGGCTACACCTTC. Translation gives CASSYSSPQLDGYTF.

V and J are TRBV6-5 and TRBJ1-5; the D gene is possibly TRBD1 (6 bases). In germline, CDR1 is MNHEY, CDR2 SVGAGI. With 6 bases removed from V and 7 bases from J, the gap between germline ends came to 16 bases. This CDR3 is 14 amino acids long. The CDR3 protein is CASRQGAFGQPQHF. The CDR3 DNA reads TGTGCCAGCAGACAGGGCGCGTTTGGACAGCCCCAGCATTTT.

This clone was seen just once. The chain carries TRBV5-4 and TRBJ1-6, with 8 positions matching TRBD1. Looked up from germline, CDR1 is SGHNT and CDR2 is YYREEE (reference sequence). The junction had 12 bases not matched to a gene; V was cut back by 4 bases and J by 6 bases. This CDR3 has 17 residues. CDR3 nucleotides: TGTGCCAGCAGCCCGGGGCAGGGGGCTTTGGGTAATTCACCCCTCCACTTT. Its translation: CASSPGQGALGNSPLHF. Drawing the rest from reference TRBV5-4 and TRBJ1-6, the complete variable domain is ETGVTQSPTHLIKTRGQQVTLRCSSQSGHNTVSWYQQALGQGPQFIFQYYREEENGRGNFPPRFSGLQFPNYSSELNVNALELDDSALYLCASSPGQGALGNSPLHFGNGTRLTVT.

The rearrangement joins TRBV6-5 to TRBJ1-1; D call uncertain. Trimming stripped 2 bases from V and 10 bases from J, with 20 bases between. Germline V gene sequence: CDR1 MNHEY, CDR2 SVGAGI. This CDR3 is built from 15 residues. The CDR3 here is CASSYLDSGLHRAFF. DNA for the CDR3: TGTGCCAGCAGTTACCTTGATTCAGGTCTCCACAGAGCTTTCTTT.

The chain uses TRBV7-6 and TRBJ1-1; 9 nucleotides agree with TRBD1. Trimming took 2 bases from V and 1 from J; bases not matched to a gene: 5. This CDR3 contains 16 residues. Germline-derived CDR1 and CDR2 are SGHVS and FNYEAQ. This CDR3 reads CASSLLGQGPNTEAFF. The DNA of the CDR3 is TGTGCCAGCAGCTTATTGGGACAGGGCCCGAACACTGAAGCTTTCTTT.

The chain employs TRBV10-3 and TRBJ2-7; 8 bases align to TRBD2. CDR1 is ENHRY and CDR2 is SYGVKD in the germline V gene. The CDR3 has 14 amino acids. J was trimmed by 7 bases and V by 9 bases; bases with no gene match: 14. The CDR3 sequence is CAIRGGTEVEEQYF. The CDR3 DNA sequence: TGTGCCATACGGGGGGGGACCGAGGTGGAGGAGCAGTACTTC.

This clone came up a few times. The V and J genes are TRBV7-6 and TRBJ2-2; 7 bases are shared with TRBD1. Germline V CDR1 and CDR2: SGHVS, FNYEAQ. CDR3 length: 17 residues. After removal of 5 bases from V and 4 bases from J, the junction contained 13 bases not matched to a gene. CDR3 sequence reads: CASSRLATGNPTGELFF. In nucleotides, the CDR3 is TGTGCCAGCAGCCGTTTAGCGACAGGGAATCCCACCGGGGAGCTGTTTTTT.

The rearrangement uses TRBV19 and TRBJ1-5; D may be TRBD1 (6 bases). Germline-derived CDR1 and CDR2 are LNHDA and SQIVND (reference sequence). The CDR3 totals 16 residues. The V and J ends lost 10 bases and 2 bases respectively, with 21 bases between them. CDR3: CATSLTGSSGNQPQHF. CDR3 bases: TGTGCCACTAGCCTCACAGGGAGTTCGGGCAATCAGCCCCAGCATTTT.

The chain employs TRBV6-2 or TRBV6-3 and TRBJ2-3; TRBD1 matches at 9 bases. Germline V CDR1 and CDR2: MNHEY, SVGEGT. CDR3 length: 15 residues. V trimming: 2 bases; J trimming: 7 bases; junction bases outside the gene matches: 7. The CDR3 loop reads CASSYQGQGRNTQYF. CDR3 in DNA: TGTGCCAGCAGTTACCAAGGACAGGGGCGAAATACGCAGTATTTT.

The chain carries TRBV3-1 (or the pseudogene TRBV3-2) and TRBJ2-6; TRBD1 matches at 7 bases. Trimming at V came to 0 bases and at J to 4 bases, leaving 21 bases not matched to a gene. This CDR3 spans 22 amino acids. Germline V gene lookup returns CDR1 LGHDT and CDR2 YNNKEL (reference sequence). The chain's CDR3 is CASSQEGLRAGGSSLGANVLTF. DNA for the CDR3: TGTGCCAGCAGCCAAGAAGGGCTTAGGGCAGGGGGTTCATCCCTGGGGGCCAACGTCCTGACTTTC.

This chain links TRBV7-2 with TRBJ1-1, with D tentatively TRBD1 (6 bases). Trimming pared 1 base from V and 8 bases from J, leaving 11 bases between. Germline V lookup: CDR1 SGHTA, CDR2 FQGNSA. CDR3 length: 13 residues. The CDR3 DNA follows: TGTGCCAGCAGCTTAGGCGCACAGGGCGAAGCTTTCTTT. Translated, it gives CASSLGAQGEAFF. Full variable domain (missing parts from reference TRBV7-2 and TRBJ1-1): GAGVSQSPSNKVTEKGKDVELRCDPISGHTALYWYRQSLGQGLEFLIYFQGNSAPDKSGLPSDRFSAERTGGSVSTLTIQRTQQEDSAVYLCASSLGAQGEAFFGQGTRLTVV.

The DNA for the CDR3 is TGTGCCAGCAGCTTAGGACAGGGGCAATCGGAGACCCAGTACTTC. This gives the protein CASSLGQGQSETQYF. The rearrangement joins TRBV5-5 to TRBJ2-5, with 9 bases matching TRBD1. Germline loops: CDR1 SGHKS, CDR2 YYEKEE (reference sequence). The CDR3 length is 15 residues. V gave up 2 bases and J gave up 5 bases; unmatched junction bases: 7. The whole variable domain, filled in from reference TRBV5-5 and TRBJ2-5, reads DAGVTQSPTHLIKTRGQQVTLRCSPISGHKSVSWYQQVLGQGPQFIFQYYEKEERGRGNFPDRFSARQFPNYSSELNVNALLLGDSALYLCASSLGQGQSETQYFGPGTRLLVL.